The 9 T cell receptor beta chains listed next were all sequenced from one sample in a study of CD8+ T cells in alopecia areata. Isolated RNA was reverse transcribed into cDNA used as the sequencing template. TCRdb's copy holds only in-frame clones and misses some; the assay was immunoSEQ multiplex PCR. The table lists about 180,000 clones, approximately 51% of them singletons. Described treatment: oral pan-JAK inhibitor, 5-10 mg twice daily. The source was CD8+ T cells sorted from blood, collected between weeks 51 and 52, from a patient treated with tofacitinib. Every receptor here comes from a human donor with alopecia areata.

The table lists this clone with a few counts. V and J are TRBV4-1 and TRBJ1-1; 9 bases are a match to TRBD1. The trim removed 6 bases at V and 1 base at J, leaving 3 bases unmatched. The CDR3 contains 14 residues. Looked up from germline, CDR1 is MGHRA and CDR2 is YSYEKL. The CDR3 loop is CASSDRGKNTEAFF. CDR3 nucleotide sequence: TGCGCCAGCAGTGACAGGGGGAAGAACACTGAAGCTTTCTTT.

The chain joins TRBV30 to TRBJ2-2, with unresolved D. The length of the CDR3 is 15 residues. The V gene's germline CDR1 is GTSNPN and CDR2 SVGIG (reference sequence). Trimming shortened V by 0 bases and J by 3 bases, and 11 bases separated the two germline ends. The CDR3, as DNA: TGTGCCTGGAGTGTATTGGCAGCTCACACCGGGGAGCTGTTTTTT. Translated, it gives CAWSVLAAHTGELFF.

The chain couples TRBV11-1 to TRBJ2-1, with TRBD1 matching 8 bases. The CDR3 is made up of 16 amino acids. Germline V gives CDR1 SGHAT, CDR2 FQDESV (reference sequence). The trim removed 6 bases at V and 8 bases at J, leaving 15 bases unmatched. This CDR3 reads CASRPPRTGSVDEQFF. The CDR3 DNA is TGTGCCAGCAGGCCTCCGAGGACAGGGTCAGTCGATGAGCAGTTCTTC.

The genes are TRBV7-2 and TRBJ1-6, with D possibly matching TRBD1 (5 bases). V was shortened by 3 bases and J by 9 bases, with 12 bases between the two germline ends. Germline V CDR1 and CDR2: SGHTA, FQGNSA. CDR3 size: 14 residues. For the CDR3, the DNA is TGTGCCAGCAGCTTGGGACCCCTGGGTTCACCCCTCCACTTT. Protein: CASSLGPLGSPLHF.

For the CDR3, the DNA is TGCGCCAGCAGCCAAGAACCAAGGATAGAGGGGACCCAGTACTTC. Protein sequence: CASSQEPRIEGTQYF. The gene calls are TRBV4-3 and TRBJ2-5; weak D call: TRBD2 (5 bases). The CDR3 totals 15 residues. Deletions cut 0 bases from V and 7 bases from J, with 15 bases between. CDR1 and CDR2 (germline): LGHNA, YSLEER.

V and J are TRBV27 and TRBJ2-1; D is possibly TRBD1 (6 bases). This CDR3 spans 12 amino acids. The V gene lost 5 bases and the J gene lost 8 bases, with 10 bases spanning the gap. Germline V lookup: CDR1 MNHEY, CDR2 SMNVEV (reference sequence). The CDR3 protein is CASSLDRDEQFF. The CDR3 DNA sequence: TGTGCCAGCAGTCTGGACAGAGATGAGCAGTTCTTC.

The V call is TRBV13, the J call TRBJ1-6; the D is unclear. V lost 5 bases, J lost 9 bases, and 11 bases lay in between. The germline V gene encodes CDR1 PRHDT and CDR2 FYEKMQ (reference sequence). CDR3 length equals 13 residues. The CDR3 here is CASSPSDRSPLHF. As DNA, the CDR3 is TGTGCCAGCAGCCCGTCGGATCGTTCACCCCTCCACTTT.

The chain recombines TRBV5-6 with TRBJ2-5; D is undetermined. In germline, CDR1 is SGHDT, CDR2 YYEEEE. The V and J ends lost 0 bases and 0 bases respectively, with 6 bases between them. This CDR3 comprises 14 residues. CDR3 amino acids: CASSLGNNQETQYF. In DNA form, the CDR3 reads TGTGCCAGCAGCTTGGGAAACAACCAAGAGACCCAGTACTTC.

This rearrangement joins TRBV7-9 to TRBJ2-5; D unresolved. The closer fit of TRBJ2-7 to the DNA end suggests the J call may be wrong. Germline loops: CDR1 SEHNR, CDR2 FQNEAQ (reference sequence). This CDR3 is built from 15 residues. CDR3 DNA: TGTGCCAGCAGCTTAGGGGCAGGTACTTCCCACGAGCAGTACTTC. Its protein is CASSLGAGTSHEQYF.